Listed below are T cell receptor beta chains from one sample, sequenced in a study of T cell changes during pregnancy in multiple sclerosis. Libraries were prepared by immunoSEQ multiplex PCR; TCRdb keeps only in-frame clonotypes and omits some of them. The top ten clones hold roughly 1.9% of a sample with tens of thousands of clones, approximately 90% of them seen once. Sequencing used peripheral blood, obtained in the first trimester of pregnancy. All receptors come from a female donor in good health, enrolled as a control in a pregnancy study. CDR3s include the opening cysteine and the closing phenylalanine or tryptophan. Each record gives: D gene, J gene, V gene, CDR3 protein. The D gene is left open where the match is weak.

.,TRBJ1-2,TRBV29-1,CSVVEGYYGYTF
TRBD1,TRBJ1-2,TRBV6-5,CASSWKDRGPYGYTF
.,TRBJ1-6,TRBV7-9,CASSPALDMENSPLHF
TRBD1,TRBJ2-2,TRBV29-1,CSGGQGSTGELFF
TRBD2,TRBJ2-2,TRBV9,CASKRGGDGELFF
TRBD1,TRBJ2-3,TRBV7-2,CASSPRQGPRTDTQYF
TRBD1,TRBJ2-5,TRBV28,CASRPTGTGGWETQYF
.,TRBJ1-6,TRBV5-6,CASSLYGTPSSYNSPLHF
.,TRBJ1-4,TRBV4-3,CASSQEEAVATNEKLFF
.,.,TRBV25-1,CASSEGGPRYEQYF
.,TRBJ2-2,TRBV5-6,CASAPGLGELFF
TRBD1,TRBJ1-1,TRBV7-2,CASGGQLNTEAFF
.,TRBJ2-2,TRBV6-1,CATTGFLTGELFF
.,TRBJ2-3,TRBV5-6,CASSFLDSPDTQYF
TRBD1,TRBJ2-1,TRBV11-3,CASSPGTGVANEQFF
.,TRBJ2-7,TRBV14,CASSQWAGSSYEQYF
TRBD1,TRBJ1-1,TRBV7-2,CASSYRGRNTEAFF
.,TRBJ1-3,TRBV30,CAYKGGGNTIYF
.,TRBJ2-1,TRBV2,CASSPDQGNEQFF
.,TRBJ2-7,TRBV5-1,CASRGKGLYEQYF
.,TRBJ2-1,TRBV12-5,CASGFRDAYNEQFF
TRBD1,TRBJ2-7,TRBV11-2,CASSLGTGGNYEQYF
TRBD1,TRBJ1-1,TRBV7-9,CASSPTGQGAFF
.,TRBJ2-7,TRBV10-1,CASAQGNSYEQYF
.,TRBJ2-4,TRBV5-4,CASSLGGEARAKNIQYF
.,TRBJ1-2,TRBV6-5,CASSYNSNYGYTF
.,TRBJ2-7,TRBV29-1,CSVFDSPYEQYF
.,TRBJ2-6,TRBV5-1,CASSRQGTQVGANVLTF
.,TRBJ1-2,TRBV4-3,CASSQLDSPNYGYTF
.,TRBJ2-7,TRBV30,CAWDPGSGSEQYF
.,TRBJ2-1,TRBV7-8,CASSLVEGTISYNEQFF
.,TRBJ1-1,TRBV7-6,CASSLLGQNTEAFF
.,TRBJ2-2,TRBV7-7,CASSRSGANTGELFF
.,TRBJ1-1,TRBV2,CASLRRENTEAFF
TRBD2,TRBJ2-1,TRBV5-4,CASSPGTIHNEQFF
.,TRBJ1-5,TRBV19,CASSMGDYSNQPQHF
TRBD1,TRBJ1-6,TRBV30,CALGTGGNSPLHF
.,TRBJ1-5,TRBV2,CASSELGGSQPQHF
.,TRBJ1-1,TRBV7-3,CASSLTGSGEAFF
.,TRBJ1-2,TRBV6-5,CASSYSNYGYTF
TRBD1,TRBJ1-2,TRBV28,CASSDGTAPNYGYTF
.,TRBJ1-1,TRBV28,CASSLPLRFTGRNTEAFF
TRBD1,TRBJ1-1,TRBV19,CASSATGMYTEAFF
.,TRBJ1-1,TRBV29-1,CSVEVATGSYGAFF
TRBD2,TRBJ2-7,TRBV15,CATSRITSGIYEQYF
TRBD1,TRBJ1-1,TRBV9,CASSSQGGTEAFF
.,TRBJ1-4,TRBV10-3,CAISREDEKLFF
.,TRBJ1-6,TRBV6-5,CASRATAFGDSPLHF
.,TRBJ1-4,TRBV27,CASSLSLTGTQLFF
.,TRBJ1-2,TRBV7-2,CASSPNTGVYGYTF
TRBD2,TRBJ2-2,TRBV4-2,CASSQDQSLAGTGELFF
.,TRBJ1-6,TRBV25-1,CASSEIQAYNSPLHF
TRBD1,TRBJ1-1,TRBV2,CASIRTGYTEAFF
TRBD1,TRBJ1-2,TRBV6-6,CASIGQGNYGYTF
TRBD1,TRBJ1-2,TRBV28,CASSSTRQGPNYGYTF
TRBD1,TRBJ2-1,TRBV7-2,CASRQTGVEQFF
.,TRBJ2-1,TRBV29-1,CSVRGGSTSLQFF
.,TRBJ2-7,TRBV6-6,CASSRPRNEQYF
.,TRBJ1-6,TRBV2,CATSLRGENSPLHF
.,TRBJ2-1,TRBV7-2,CASSPQGRANEQFF